Listed below are T cell receptor beta chains from one sample, sequenced in a study of beta chain features in type 1 diabetes. Repertoires were generated with immunoSEQ multiplex PCR, while TCRdb's copy carries only in-frame clones and drops some. The sample records 300,000 to 400,000 clones, over 9.5% being singletons. Material for sequencing was naive CD4+ T cells from blood. All receptors derive from a man between 18 and 29 years old in good health. The CDR3 runs from the conserved cysteine through the conserved F or W. The D gene is left open where the match is weak. Size is omitted from some rows. Given values are once, few, many or a class for expanded clones.

- few TRBJ2-1 TRBV28 TGTGCCAGCGGCCACCAGGAGGGTCGCAATGAGCAGTTCTTC CASGHQEGRNEQFF
- - TRBJ1-2 TRBV9 TGTGCCAGCAGCGCCCCGCCCTGGGCCAGTGGCTACACCTTC CASSAPPWASGYTF
- - TRBJ2-3 TRBV9 TGTGCCAGCAGCGTAAGGGAGGCCCGCACAGATACGCAGTATTTT CASSVREARTDTQYF
TRBD2 few TRBJ2-5 TRBV4-1 TGCGCCAGCAGCCAAGGAGGGACTAGCGGAAACCAAGAGACCCAGTACTTC CASSQGGTSGNQETQYF
- many TRBJ1-1 TRBV18 TGTGCCAGCTCACCAAGACAGGCTGGGACTGAAGCTTTCTTT CASSPRQAGTEAFF
- - TRBJ1-1 TRBV2 TGTGCCAGCAGTGTATACATGAACACTGAAGCTTTCTTT CASSVYMNTEAFF
- - TRBJ2-7 TRBV9 TGTGCCAGCAGCGTAGCTCAGGAATCCTACGAGCAGTACTTC CASSVAQESYEQYF
TRBD1 - TRBJ1-2 TRBV18 TGTGCCAGCTCACCCGGGACAGGAGGCGGCTACACCTTC CASSPGTGGGYTF
TRBD2 few TRBJ2-7 TRBV10-3 TGTGCCATCTCTCAATTCGGGGGGAACGAGCAGTACTTC CAISQFGGNEQYF
- - TRBJ2-3 TRBV5-1 TGCGCCAGCAGCTTTGGCGGTAGAAGCACAGATACGCAGTATTTT CASSFGGRSTDTQYF
- few TRBJ1-5 TRBV29-1 TGCAGCGTTGCCACAGGGACCGATCAGCCCCAGCATTTT CSVATGTDQPQHF
- - TRBJ2-6 TRBV7-3 TGTGCCAGCAGCTTAATCGCCCCCCCGGTCTCTGGGGCCAACGTCCTGACTTTC CASSLIAPPVSGANVLTF
- - TRBJ1-3 TRBV29-1 TGCAGCGTGGGACAACGAAACACCATATATTTT CSVGQRNTIYF
TRBD1 - TRBJ2-5 TRBV7-2 TGTGCCAGCAGCTCCAGACGGACAGGGGGGGAGACCCAGTACTTC CASSSRRTGGETQYF
TRBD2 few TRBJ2-1 TRBV29-1 TGCAGCGTCCCTTTAGCGGGAGTCTACAATGAGCAGTTCTTC CSVPLAGVYNEQFF
- - TRBJ2-5 TRBV12-5 TGTGCTAGTGGTTTGGACTATGGTCTCGGCGAGACCCAGTACTTC CASGLDYGLGETQYF
- - TRBJ2-3 TRBV2 TGTGCCAGCAGGCCCTTGGTAGCCCCTACTAGCACAGATACGCAGTATTTT CASRPLVAPTSTDTQYF
- - TRBJ1-3 TRBV18 TGTGCCAGCTCACCACGTGGGGCGAGCTCTGGAAACACCATATATTTT CASSPRGASSGNTIYF
- - TRBJ1-1 TRBV5-1 TGCGCCAGCAGCTTGGGCAGGGACACTGAAGCTTTCTTT CASSLGRDTEAFF
- - TRBJ2-7 TRBV27 TGTGCCAGCAGCCTCGGGACATTCCCCTACGAGCAGTACTTC CASSLGTFPYEQYF
TRBD2 - TRBJ2-7 TRBV4-3 TGCGCCAGCAGCCAAGGGACTAGCGGGCTCTACGAGCAGTACTTC CASSQGTSGLYEQYF
TRBD2 few TRBJ2-1 TRBV19 TGTGCCAGTACCCCAGCGGGGCCCTCCTACAATGAGCAGTTCTTC CASTPAGPSYNEQFF
- few TRBJ2-5 TRBV4-2 TGTGCCAGCAGCCAAGATCGAATTGGTCGGGGGGAGACCCAGTACTTC CASSQDRIGRGETQYF
- few TRBJ2-7 TRBV5-1 TGCGCCAGCAGCTCCGGCCGGGACATCAACTCCTACGAGCAGTACTTC CASSSGRDINSYEQYF